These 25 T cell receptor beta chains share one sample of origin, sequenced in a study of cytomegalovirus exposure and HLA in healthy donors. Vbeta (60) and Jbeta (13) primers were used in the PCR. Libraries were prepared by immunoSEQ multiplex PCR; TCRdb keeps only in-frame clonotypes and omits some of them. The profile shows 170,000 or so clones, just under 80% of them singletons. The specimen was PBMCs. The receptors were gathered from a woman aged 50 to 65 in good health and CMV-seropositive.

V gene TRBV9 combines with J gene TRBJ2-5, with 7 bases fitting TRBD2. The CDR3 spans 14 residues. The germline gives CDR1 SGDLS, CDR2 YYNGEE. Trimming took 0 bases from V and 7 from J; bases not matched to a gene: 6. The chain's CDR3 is CASSVDGGGGTQYF. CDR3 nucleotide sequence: TGTGCCAGCAGCGTAGACGGTGGGGGGGGGACCCAGTACTTC. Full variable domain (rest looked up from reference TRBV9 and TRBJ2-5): DSGVTQTPKHLITATGQRVTLRCSPRSGDLSVYWYQQSLDQGLQFLIQYYNGEERAKGNILERFSAQQFPDLHSELNLSSLELGDSALYFCASSVDGGGGTQYFGPGTRLLVL.

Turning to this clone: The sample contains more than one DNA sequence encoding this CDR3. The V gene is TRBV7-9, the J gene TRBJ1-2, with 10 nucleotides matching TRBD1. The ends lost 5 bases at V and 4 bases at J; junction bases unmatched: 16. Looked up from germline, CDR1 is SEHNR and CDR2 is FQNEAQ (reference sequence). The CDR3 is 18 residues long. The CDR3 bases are TGTGCCAGCAGCACCTGGGGACAGGGGATGGCCTCGGGCTATGGCTACACCTTC. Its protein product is CASSTWGQGMASGYGYTF.

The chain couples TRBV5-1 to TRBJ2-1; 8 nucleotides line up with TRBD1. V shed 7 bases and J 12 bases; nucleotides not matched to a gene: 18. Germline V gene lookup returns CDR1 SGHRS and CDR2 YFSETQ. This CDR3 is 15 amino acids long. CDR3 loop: CASGLGQGRGCGQFF. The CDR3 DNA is TGCGCCAGCGGGTTAGGACAGGGAAGAGGGTGCGGGCAGTTCTTC.

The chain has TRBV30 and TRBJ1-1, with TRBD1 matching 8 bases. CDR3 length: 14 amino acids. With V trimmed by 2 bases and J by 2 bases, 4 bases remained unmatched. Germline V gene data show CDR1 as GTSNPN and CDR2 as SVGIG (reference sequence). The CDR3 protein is CAWSFGQGNTEAFF. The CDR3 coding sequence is TGTGCCTGGAGTTTCGGACAGGGAAACACTGAAGCTTTCTTT.

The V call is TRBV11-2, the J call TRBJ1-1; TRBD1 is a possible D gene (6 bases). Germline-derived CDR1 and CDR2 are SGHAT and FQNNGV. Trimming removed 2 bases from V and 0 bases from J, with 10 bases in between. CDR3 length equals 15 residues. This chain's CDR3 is CASSLQGPVNTEAFF. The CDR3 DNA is TGTGCCAGCAGCTTACAGGGGCCTGTGAACACTGAAGCTTTCTTT.

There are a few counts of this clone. The CDR3 sequence is CASRPGGSNYGYTF. CDR3 bases: TGTGCCAGCAGGCCAGGGGGCTCCAACTATGGCTACACCTTC. The chain uses TRBV6-1 and TRBJ1-2; 8 nucleotides match TRBD1. CDR1 and CDR2 from the germline V gene are MNHNS and SASEGT. The CDR3 spans 14 residues. The ends lost 6 bases at V and 2 bases at J; junction bases unmatched: 5.

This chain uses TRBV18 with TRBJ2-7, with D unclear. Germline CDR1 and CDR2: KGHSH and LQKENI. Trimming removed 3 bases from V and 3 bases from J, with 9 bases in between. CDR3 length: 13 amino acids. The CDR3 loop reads CASSPEQHYEQYF. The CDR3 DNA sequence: TGTGCCAGCTCACCGGAACAGCACTACGAGCAGTACTTC.

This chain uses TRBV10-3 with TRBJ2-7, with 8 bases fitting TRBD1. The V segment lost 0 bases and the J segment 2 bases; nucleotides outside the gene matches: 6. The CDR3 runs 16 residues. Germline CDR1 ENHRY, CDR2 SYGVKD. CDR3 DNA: TGTGCCATCAGTGAGTCGGGCAGGGGGCTTACCTACGAGCAGTACTTC. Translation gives CAISESGRGLTYEQYF.

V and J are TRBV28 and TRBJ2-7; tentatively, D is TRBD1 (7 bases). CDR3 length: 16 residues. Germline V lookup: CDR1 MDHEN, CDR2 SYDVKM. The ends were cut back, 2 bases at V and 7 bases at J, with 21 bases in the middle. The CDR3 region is CASSLRRNRGGKEQYF. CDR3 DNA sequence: TGTGCCAGCAGTTTACGACGGAACAGGGGAGGTAAGGAGCAGTACTTC.

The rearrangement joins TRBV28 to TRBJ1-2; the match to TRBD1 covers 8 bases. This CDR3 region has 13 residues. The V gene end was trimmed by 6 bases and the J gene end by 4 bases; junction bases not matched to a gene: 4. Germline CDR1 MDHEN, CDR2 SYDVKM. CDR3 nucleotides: TGTGCCAGCAGACGACAGGGGTTCTATGGCTACACCTTC. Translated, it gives CASRRQGFYGYTF.

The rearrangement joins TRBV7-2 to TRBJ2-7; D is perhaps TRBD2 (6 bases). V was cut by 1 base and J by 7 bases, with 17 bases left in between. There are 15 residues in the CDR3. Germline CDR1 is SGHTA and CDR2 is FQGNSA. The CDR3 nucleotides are TGTGCCAGCAGCTTAGTAGGCGGGAACTCACTTGAGCAGTACTTC. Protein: CASSLVGGNSLEQYF.

CDR3: CASSLEGGTASYEQYF. The CDR3, as DNA: TGCGCCAGCAGCTTGGAGGGCGGGACAGCGTCGTACGAGCAGTACTTC. The chain links TRBV5-1 to TRBJ2-7, with a possible D match to TRBD1 (7 bases). This CDR3 has 16 amino acids. The V gene lost 0 bases and the J gene lost 4 bases, with 17 bases spanning the gap. Germline V gives CDR1 SGHRS, CDR2 YFSETQ.

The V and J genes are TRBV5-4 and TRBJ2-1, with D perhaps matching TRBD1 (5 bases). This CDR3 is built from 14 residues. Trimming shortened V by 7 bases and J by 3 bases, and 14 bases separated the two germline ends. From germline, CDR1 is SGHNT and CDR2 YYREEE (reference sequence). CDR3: CASFYQGFYNEQFF. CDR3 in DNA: TGTGCCAGCTTCTATCAGGGTTTCTACAATGAGCAGTTCTTC.

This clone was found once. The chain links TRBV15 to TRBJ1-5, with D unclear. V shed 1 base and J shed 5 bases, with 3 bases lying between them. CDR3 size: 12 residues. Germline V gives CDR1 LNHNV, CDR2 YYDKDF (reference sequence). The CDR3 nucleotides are TGTGCCACCAGCAGAGCGTATCAGCCCCAGCATTTT. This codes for CATSRAYQPQHF.

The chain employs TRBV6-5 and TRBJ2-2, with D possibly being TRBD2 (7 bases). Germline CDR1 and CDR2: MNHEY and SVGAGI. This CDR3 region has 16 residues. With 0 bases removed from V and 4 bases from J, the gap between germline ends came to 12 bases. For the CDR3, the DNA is TGTGCCAGCAGTTACTCGGGGGGGCGAGTCACCGGGGAGCTGTTTTTT. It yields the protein CASSYSGGRVTGELFF.

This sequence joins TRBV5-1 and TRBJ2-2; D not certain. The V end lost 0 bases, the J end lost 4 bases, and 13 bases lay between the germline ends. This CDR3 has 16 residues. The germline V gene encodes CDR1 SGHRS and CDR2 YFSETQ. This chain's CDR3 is CASSLDSSVTTGELFF. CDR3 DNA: TGCGCCAGCAGCTTGGATAGTTCTGTTACCACCGGGGAGCTGTTTTTT. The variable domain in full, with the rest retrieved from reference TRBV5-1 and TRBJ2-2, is KAGVTQTPRYLIKTRGQQVTLSCSPISGHRSVSWYQQTPGQGLQFLFEYFSETQRNKGNFPGRFSGRQFSNSRSEMNVSTLELGDSALYLCASSLDSSVTTGELFFGEGSRLTVL.

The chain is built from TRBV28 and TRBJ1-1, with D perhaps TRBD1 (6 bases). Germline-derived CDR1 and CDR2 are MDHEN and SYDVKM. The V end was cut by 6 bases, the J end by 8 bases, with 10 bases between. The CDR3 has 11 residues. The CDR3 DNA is TGTGCCAGCAGCGACAGGAGGGAAGCTTTCTTT. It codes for CASSDRREAFF.

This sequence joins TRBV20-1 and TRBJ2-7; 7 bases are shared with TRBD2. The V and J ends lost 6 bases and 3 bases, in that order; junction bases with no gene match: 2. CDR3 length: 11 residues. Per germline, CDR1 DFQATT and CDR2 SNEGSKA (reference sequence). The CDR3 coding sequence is TGCAGTGCCCGGGAGGTCTACGAGCAGTACTTC. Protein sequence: CSAREVYEQYF.

The CDR3 DNA reads TGTGCCAGCTCCACAGAAGTCCCCACTGAAGCTTTCTTT. Its protein is CASSTEVPTEAFF. The chain employs TRBV18 and TRBJ1-1; D is unresolved. The germline gives CDR1 KGHSH, CDR2 LQKENI. The germline V and J ends were trimmed by 6 bases and 4 bases, with 12 bases remaining between them. This CDR3 spans 13 amino acids.

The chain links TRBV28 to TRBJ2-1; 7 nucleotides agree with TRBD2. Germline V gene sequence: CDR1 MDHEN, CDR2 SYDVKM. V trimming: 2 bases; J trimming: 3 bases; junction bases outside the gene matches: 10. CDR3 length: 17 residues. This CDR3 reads CASSLRRERIFYNEQFF. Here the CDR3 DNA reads TGTGCCAGCAGTTTACGGCGGGAGCGCATTTTCTACAATGAGCAGTTCTTC.

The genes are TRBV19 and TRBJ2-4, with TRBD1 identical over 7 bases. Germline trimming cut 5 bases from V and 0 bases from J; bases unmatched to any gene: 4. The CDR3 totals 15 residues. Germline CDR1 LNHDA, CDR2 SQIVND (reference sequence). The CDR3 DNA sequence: TGTGCCAGTAGTGTAGGGGGCCTAGCCAAAAACATTCAGTACTTC. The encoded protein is CASSVGGLAKNIQYF.

CDR3 sequence (DNA): TGTGCCAGCAGTCCCAGGTGGCAGGGGGTAGTCGGAAACACCATATATTTT. Amino acids: CASSPRWQGVVGNTIYF. The V call is TRBV27, the J call TRBJ1-3, with 7 bases fitting TRBD1. CDR3 length: 17 amino acids. The junction had 14 bases not matched to a gene; V was cut back by 5 bases and J by 4 bases. The germline CDR1 and CDR2 sequences are MNHEY and SMNVEV (reference sequence).

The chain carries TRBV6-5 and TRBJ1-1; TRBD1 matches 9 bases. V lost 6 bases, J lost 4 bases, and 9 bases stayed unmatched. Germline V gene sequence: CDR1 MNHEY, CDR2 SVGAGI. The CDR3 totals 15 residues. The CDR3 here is CASRLTGTGITEAFF. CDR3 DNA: TGTGCCAGCAGATTAACCGGGACAGGGATCACTGAAGCTTTCTTT.

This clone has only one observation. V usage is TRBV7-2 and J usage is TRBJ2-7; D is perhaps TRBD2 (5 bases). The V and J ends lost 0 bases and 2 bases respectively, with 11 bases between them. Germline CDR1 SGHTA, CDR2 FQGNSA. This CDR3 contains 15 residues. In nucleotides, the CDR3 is TGTGCCAGCAGCTTAGCTAGCGCCCTGCCCTACGAGCAGTACTTC. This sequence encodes CASSLASALPYEQYF.

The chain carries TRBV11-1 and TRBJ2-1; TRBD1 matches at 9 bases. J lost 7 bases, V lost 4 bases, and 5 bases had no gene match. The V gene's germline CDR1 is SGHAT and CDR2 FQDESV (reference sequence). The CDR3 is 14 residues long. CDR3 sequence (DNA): TGTGCCAGCAGCTCGGGACAGGGAGTAAATGAGCAGTTCTTC. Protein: CASSSGQGVNEQFF.